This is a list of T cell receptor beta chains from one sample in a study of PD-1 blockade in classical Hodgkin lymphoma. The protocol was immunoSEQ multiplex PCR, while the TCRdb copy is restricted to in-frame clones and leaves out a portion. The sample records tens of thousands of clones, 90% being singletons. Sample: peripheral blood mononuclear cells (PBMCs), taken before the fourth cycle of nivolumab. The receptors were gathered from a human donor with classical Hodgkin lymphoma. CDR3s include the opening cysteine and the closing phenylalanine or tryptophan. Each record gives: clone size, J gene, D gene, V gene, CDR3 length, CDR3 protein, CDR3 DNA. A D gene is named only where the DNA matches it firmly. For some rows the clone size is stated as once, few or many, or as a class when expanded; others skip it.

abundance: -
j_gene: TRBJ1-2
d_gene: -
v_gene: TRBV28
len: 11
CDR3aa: CASISNYGYTF
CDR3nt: TGTGCCAGCATTAGCAATTATGGCTACACCTTC

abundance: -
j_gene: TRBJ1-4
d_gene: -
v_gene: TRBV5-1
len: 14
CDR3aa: CASSLYGANEKLFF
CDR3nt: TGCGCCAGCAGCTTGTACGGAGCTAATGAAAAACTGTTTTTT

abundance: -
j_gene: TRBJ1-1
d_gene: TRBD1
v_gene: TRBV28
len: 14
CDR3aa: CASSLQGVRTEAFF
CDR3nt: TGTGCCAGCAGTCTACAGGGGGTCAGGACTGAAGCTTTCTTT

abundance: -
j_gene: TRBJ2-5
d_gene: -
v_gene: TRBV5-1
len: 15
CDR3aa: CASSPHLALQETQYF
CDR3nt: TGCGCCAGCAGCCCACACCTAGCATTGCAAGAGACCCAGTACTTC

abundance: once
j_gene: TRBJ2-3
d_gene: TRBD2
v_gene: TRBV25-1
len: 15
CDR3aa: CASSDGAGARDTQYF
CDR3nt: TGTGCCAGCAGTGATGGAGCGGGGGCAAGGGATACGCAGTATTTT

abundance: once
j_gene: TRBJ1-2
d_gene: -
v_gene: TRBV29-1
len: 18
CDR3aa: CSVETSLWSGTDDYGYTF
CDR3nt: TGCAGCGTTGAAACCTCATTGTGGTCAGGCACCGACGACTATGGCTACACCTTC

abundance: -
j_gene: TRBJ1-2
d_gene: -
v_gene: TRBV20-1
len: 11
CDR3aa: CSARTGAGYTF
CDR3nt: TGCAGTGCTAGAACCGGCGCTGGCTACACCTTC

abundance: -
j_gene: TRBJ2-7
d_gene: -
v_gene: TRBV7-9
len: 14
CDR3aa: CASSSLGASYEQYF
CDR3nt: TGTGCCAGCAGCTCGTTAGGGGCCTCCTACGAGCAGTACTTC

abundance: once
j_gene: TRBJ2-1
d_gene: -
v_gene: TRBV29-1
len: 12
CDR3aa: CSVVVSYNEQFF
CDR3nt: TGCAGCGTTGTTGTCAGCTACAATGAGCAGTTCTTC

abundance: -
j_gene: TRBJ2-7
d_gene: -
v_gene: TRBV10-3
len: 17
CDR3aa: CAISESVVGILLHEQYF
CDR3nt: TGTGCCATCAGTGAGTCTGTGGTGGGCATACTACTCCACGAGCAGTACTTC

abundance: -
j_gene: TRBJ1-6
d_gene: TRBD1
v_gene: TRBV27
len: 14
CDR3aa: CASGKTGVNSPLHF
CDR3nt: TGTGCCAGCGGCAAGACAGGGGTTAATTCACCCCTCCACTTT

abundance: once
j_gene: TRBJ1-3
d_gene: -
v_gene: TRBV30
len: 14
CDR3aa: CAWHPRQAGNTIYF
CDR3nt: TGTGCCTGGCACCCCCGGCAGGCTGGAAACACCATATATTTT

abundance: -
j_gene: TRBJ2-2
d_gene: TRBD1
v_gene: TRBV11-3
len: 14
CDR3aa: CASSLDRGTGELFF
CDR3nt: TGTGCCAGCAGCTTGGACAGGGGAACCGGGGAGCTGTTTTTT

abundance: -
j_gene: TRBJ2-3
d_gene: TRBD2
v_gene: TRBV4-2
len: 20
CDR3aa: CASSQERVARGAGRVDTQYF
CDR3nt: TGTGCCAGCAGCCAAGAACGAGTTGCGCGGGGGGCCGGGAGAGTAGATACGCAGTATTTT

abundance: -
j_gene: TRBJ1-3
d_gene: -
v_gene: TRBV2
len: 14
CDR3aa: CASSESAPGNTIYF
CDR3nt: TGTGCCAGCAGTGAATCCGCGCCCGGAAACACCATATATTTT

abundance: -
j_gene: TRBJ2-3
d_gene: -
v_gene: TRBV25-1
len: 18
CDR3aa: CASSESYGDLVGTDTQYF
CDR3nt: TGTGCCAGCAGTGAATCCTATGGGGACTTAGTAGGCACAGATACGCAGTATTTT

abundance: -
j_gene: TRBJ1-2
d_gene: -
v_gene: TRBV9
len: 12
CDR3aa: CASSVEGYGYTF
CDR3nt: TGTGCCAGCAGCGTGGAAGGCTATGGCTACACCTTC

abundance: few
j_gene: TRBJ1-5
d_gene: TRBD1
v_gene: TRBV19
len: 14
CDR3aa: CASMRTGVDQPQHF
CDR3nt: TGTGCCAGTATGAGGACAGGGGTCGATCAGCCCCAGCATTTT

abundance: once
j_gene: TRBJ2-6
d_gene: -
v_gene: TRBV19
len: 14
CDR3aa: CASTALSGANVLTF
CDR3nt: TGTGCCAGTACGGCGCTCTCTGGGGCCAACGTCCTGACTTTC

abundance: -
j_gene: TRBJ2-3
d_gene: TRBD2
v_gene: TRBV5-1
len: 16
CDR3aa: CASSPGRGDPTDTQYF
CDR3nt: TGCGCCAGCAGCCCGGGGCGGGGGGACCCCACAGATACGCAGTATTTT

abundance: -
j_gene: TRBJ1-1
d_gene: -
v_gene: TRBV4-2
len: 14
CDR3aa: CASSQGTQGAEAFF
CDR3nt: TGTGCCAGCAGCCAAGGGACCCAGGGCGCTGAAGCTTTCTTT

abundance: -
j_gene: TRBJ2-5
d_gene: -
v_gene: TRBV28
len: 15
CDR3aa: CASRPAFRVGKTQYF
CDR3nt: TGTGCCAGCAGACCGGCCTTCAGGGTTGGTAAGACCCAGTACTTC

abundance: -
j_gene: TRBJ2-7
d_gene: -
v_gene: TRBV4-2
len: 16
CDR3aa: CASSHPEGGGSYEQYF
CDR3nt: TGTGCCAGCAGCCATCCCGAGGGGGGGGGCTCCTACGAGCAGTACTTC

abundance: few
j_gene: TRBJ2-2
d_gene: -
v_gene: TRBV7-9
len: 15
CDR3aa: CASSLGSTNTGELFF
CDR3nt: TGTGCCAGCAGCTTAGGTTCCACGAACACCGGGGAGCTGTTTTTT

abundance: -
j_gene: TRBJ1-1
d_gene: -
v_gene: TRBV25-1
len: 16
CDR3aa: CASSENPTGWDTEAFF
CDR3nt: TGTGCCAGCAGTGAGAACCCCACCGGTTGGGACACTGAAGCTTTCTTT

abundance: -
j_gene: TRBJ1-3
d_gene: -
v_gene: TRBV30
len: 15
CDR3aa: CAWAIGGTNGNTIYF
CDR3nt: TGTGCCTGGGCGATTGGAGGGACAAATGGAAACACCATATATTTT

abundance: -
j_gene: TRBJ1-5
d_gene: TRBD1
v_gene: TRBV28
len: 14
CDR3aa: CASSLRDRGQPQHF
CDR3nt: TGTGCCAGCAGTCTCCGGGACAGAGGACAGCCCCAGCATTTT

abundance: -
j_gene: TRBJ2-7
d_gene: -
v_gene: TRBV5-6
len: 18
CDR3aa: CASSLAPRVRDSVYEQYF
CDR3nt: TGTGCCAGCAGCCTCGCGCCGCGAGTCAGGGATTCGGTCTACGAGCAGTACTTC

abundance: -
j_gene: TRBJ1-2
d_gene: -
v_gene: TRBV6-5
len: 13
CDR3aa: CASTRPDLYGYTF
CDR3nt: TGTGCCAGCACCCGTCCGGACCTATATGGCTACACCTTC